This TCR beta chain was found in a study of blood T cell repertoires in COVID-19. As for the study in general: COVID-19 samples from acute and convalescent phases originated in the United States, Italy and Spain.

This table comes from immunoSEQ multiplex PCR, and its TCRdb copy is limited to in-frame clones, with some not included. The table lists approximately 82,000 clones, about 81% of them singletons. J was trimmed by 10 bases and V by 2 bases; bases with no gene match: 6. This CDR3 is built from 13 residues. The germline V gene encodes CDR1 LNHNV and CDR2 YYDKDF (reference sequence). The sequencing input was peripheral blood. The genes are TRBV15 and TRBJ1-1; TRBD1 matches at 8 bases. The TCR was taken from a human donor in a cohort sampled during active COVID-19. CDR3 amino acids: CATSRSGQGTAFF. DNA of the CDR3: TGTGCCACCAGCAGATCCGGACAGGGTACAGCTTTCTTT. The entire variable domain, with the rest obtained from reference TRBV15 and TRBJ1-1, is as follows: DAMVIQNPRYQVTQFGKPVTLSCSQTLNHNVMYWYQQKSSQAPKLLFHYYDKDFNNEADTPDNFQSRRPNTSFCFLDIRSPGLGDTAMYLCATSRSGQGTAFFGQGTRLTVV.